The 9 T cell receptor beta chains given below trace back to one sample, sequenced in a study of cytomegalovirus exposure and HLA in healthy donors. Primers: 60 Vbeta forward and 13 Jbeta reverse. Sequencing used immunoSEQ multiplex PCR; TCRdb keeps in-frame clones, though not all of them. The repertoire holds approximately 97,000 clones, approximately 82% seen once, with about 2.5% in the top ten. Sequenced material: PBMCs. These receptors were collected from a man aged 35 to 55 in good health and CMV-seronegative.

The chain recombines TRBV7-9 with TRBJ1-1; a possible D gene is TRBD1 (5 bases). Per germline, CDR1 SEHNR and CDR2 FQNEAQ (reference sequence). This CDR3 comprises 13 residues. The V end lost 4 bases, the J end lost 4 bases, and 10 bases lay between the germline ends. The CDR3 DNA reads TGTGCCAGCAGCTCCGCCGGGGGCACTGAAGCTTTCTTT. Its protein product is CASSSAGGTEAFF. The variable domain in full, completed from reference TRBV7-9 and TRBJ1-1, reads DTGVSQNPRHKITKRGQNVTFRCDPISEHNRLYWYRQTLGQGPEFLTYFQNEAQLEKSRLLSDRFSAERPKGSFSTLEIQRTEQGDSAMYLCASSSAGGTEAFFGQGTRLTVV.

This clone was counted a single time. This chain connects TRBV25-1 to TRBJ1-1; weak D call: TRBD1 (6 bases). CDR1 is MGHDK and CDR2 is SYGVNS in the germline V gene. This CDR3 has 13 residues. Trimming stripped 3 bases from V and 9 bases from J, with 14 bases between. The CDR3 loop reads CASSDPGQSQAFF. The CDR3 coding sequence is TGTGCCAGCAGTGATCCTGGACAGTCTCAAGCTTTCTTT.

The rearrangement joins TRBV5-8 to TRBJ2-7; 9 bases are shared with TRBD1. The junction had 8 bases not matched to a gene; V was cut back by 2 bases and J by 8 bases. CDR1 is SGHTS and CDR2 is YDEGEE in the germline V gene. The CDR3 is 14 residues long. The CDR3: CASSFSGTGRQQYF. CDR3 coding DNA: TGTGCCAGCAGCTTCTCCGGGACAGGGCGCCAGCAGTACTTC.

Written as DNA, the CDR3 is TGTGCCAGCAGCTTGAGGGGCGAGACCCAGTACTTC. Its translation is CASSLRGETQYF. The chain employs TRBV5-6 and TRBJ2-5; tentatively, D is TRBD1 (5 bases). V lost 1 base and J lost 5, with 6 bases in between. CDR1 and CDR2 from the germline V gene are SGHDT and YYEEEE. CDR3 length: 12 amino acids.

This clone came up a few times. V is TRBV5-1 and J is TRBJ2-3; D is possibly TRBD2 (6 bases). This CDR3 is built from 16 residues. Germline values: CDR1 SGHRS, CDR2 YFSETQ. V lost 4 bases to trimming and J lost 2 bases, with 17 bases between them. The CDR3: CASSTSAGRPTDTQYF. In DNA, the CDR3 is TGCGCCAGCAGCACGTCGGCGGGACGACCCACAGATACGCAGTATTTT.

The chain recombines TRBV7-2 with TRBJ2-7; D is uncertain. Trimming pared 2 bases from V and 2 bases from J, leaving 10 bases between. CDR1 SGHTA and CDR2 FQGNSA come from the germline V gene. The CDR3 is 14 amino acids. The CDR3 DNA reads TGTGCCAGCAGCTTATCGGTCCTAACCTACGAGCAGTACTTC. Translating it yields CASSLSVLTYEQYF.

In DNA, the CDR3 is TGTGCCAGCAGTGAAGCGGGTCTAGCGGGGAGCACCTACGAGCAGTACTTC. This codes for CASSEAGLAGSTYEQYF. The chain is built from TRBV2 and TRBJ2-7, with TRBD2 matching 9 bases. This CDR3 comprises 17 residues. The V gene end was trimmed by 0 bases and the J gene end by 2 bases; junction bases not matched to a gene: 8. Germline V gene data show CDR1 as SNHLY and CDR2 as FYNNEI.

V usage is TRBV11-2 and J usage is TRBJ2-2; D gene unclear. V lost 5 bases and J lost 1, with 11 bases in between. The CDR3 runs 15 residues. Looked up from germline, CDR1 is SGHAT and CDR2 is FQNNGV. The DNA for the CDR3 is TGTGCCAGCAGCGACGCGTCGGGGAACACCGGGGAGCTGTTTTTT. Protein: CASSDASGNTGELFF.

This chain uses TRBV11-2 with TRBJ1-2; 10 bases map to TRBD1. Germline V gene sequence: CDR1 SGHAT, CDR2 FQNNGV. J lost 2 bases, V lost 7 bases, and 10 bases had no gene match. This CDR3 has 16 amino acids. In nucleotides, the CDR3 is TGTGCCAGCACCACGACAGGGGGCGGAAAAAACTATGGCTACACCTTC. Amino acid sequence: CASTTTGGGKNYGYTF.